These T cell receptor beta chains were read from a single sample in a study of blood T cells in healthy people across ages. TCRdb called the 5' RACE reads again in MiXCR, with one record for every CDR3 protein. There are about 290,000 distinct CDR3 sequences in the sample; roughly a quarter occur only once, and 29% lies in the top ten. Sequenced: blood. The receptors come from a woman in her sixties or seventies in good health. The conserved cysteine and the conserved F or W are not part of the CDR3 here. D genes are given only for firm matches. Clone sizes are given selectively: once, few, many, or a class where the clone is expanded.

CDR3: ASTVPLGYEQY
V: TRBV28
D: NA
length: 11
J: TRBJ2-7
size: few

CDR3: SVSGPISYEQY
V: TRBV29-1
D: NA
length: 11
J: NA
size: few

CDR3: ASSSGTVRDTQY
V: TRBV5-1
D: NA
length: 12
J: TRBJ2-3
size: NA

CDR3: ASSLGHGQGSNQPQH
V: TRBV28
D: NA
length: 15
J: TRBJ1-5
size: NA

CDR3: ASTRDEGNTGELF
V: TRBV6-1
D: NA
length: 13
J: TRBJ2-2
size: many

CDR3: SARALKETQY
V: TRBV20-1
D: NA
length: 10
J: TRBJ2-5
size: many

CDR3: ASSSGQTVYNEQF
V: TRBV5-1
D: TRBD1
length: 13
J: TRBJ2-1
size: once

CDR3: ASSPEREWIYEQY
V: TRBV12-3/TRBV12-4
D: TRBD2
length: 13
J: TRBJ2-7
size: NA

CDR3: ASSPPTAGELF
V: TRBV18
D: NA
length: 11
J: TRBJ2-2
size: few

CDR3: SARARKAARHSGNTIY
V: TRBV20-1
D: NA
length: 16
J: TRBJ1-3
size: few

CDR3: ASSPRQGADEKLF
V: TRBV28
D: TRBD1
length: 13
J: TRBJ1-4
size: NA

CDR3: ASSVEEFGAGGYT
V: TRBV9
D: NA
length: 13
J: TRBJ1-2
size: NA

CDR3: ASSPLGEQF
V: TRBV7-9
D: NA
length: 9
J: TRBJ2-1
size: many

CDR3: ASSDGAGGLQH
V: TRBV7-2
D: TRBD1
length: 11
J: TRBJ1-5
size: NA

CDR3: SAREMGGSGNEQF
V: TRBV20-1
D: TRBD2
length: 13
J: NA
size: NA

CDR3: ASRVRDRGNGQF
V: TRBV5-1
D: TRBD1
length: 12
J: TRBJ2-1
size: NA

CDR3: ASLTGPSYGYT
V: TRBV28
D: NA
length: 11
J: TRBJ1-2
size: few

CDR3: ASSLALGSPNTEAF
V: TRBV5-5
D: NA
length: 14
J: TRBJ1-1
size: NA

CDR3: ASTRRANTEAF
V: TRBV19
D: NA
length: 11
J: TRBJ1-1
size: NA

CDR3: ASSRTGANYGYT
V: TRBV6-5
D: TRBD1
length: 12
J: TRBJ1-2
size: NA

CDR3: SARKVHGYT
V: TRBV20-1
D: NA
length: 9
J: TRBJ1-2
size: few

CDR3: SARARGDGNIQY
V: TRBV20-1
D: TRBD2
length: 12
J: TRBJ2-4
size: few

CDR3: ASSLAGGKVAGELF
V: TRBV5-1
D: NA
length: 14
J: TRBJ2-2
size: NA

CDR3: SASLGWNEQF
V: TRBV20-1
D: NA
length: 10
J: TRBJ2-1
size: few

CDR3: SASFGGSYNEQF
V: TRBV20-1
D: NA
length: 12
J: TRBJ2-1
size: few

CDR3: SVGVREPGGYT
V: TRBV29-1
D: NA
length: 11
J: TRBJ1-2
size: NA

CDR3: SASPGLAGARGNEQF
V: TRBV20-1
D: TRBD2
length: 15
J: NA
size: NA

CDR3: ASSSTGVSYNSPLH
V: TRBV3-1
D: TRBD1
length: 14
J: TRBJ1-6
size: NA

CDR3: SAREGTSGEYEQF
V: TRBV20-1
D: TRBD2
length: 13
J: NA
size: few